This TCR beta chain was sequenced for a study of lymphopenia after photon versus proton radiotherapy. The CDR3 totals 13 residues. Trimming took 0 bases from V and 2 from J, leaving 5 bases between them. From germline, CDR1 is SGHRS and CDR2 YFSETQ. The method was immunoSEQ multiplex PCR; TCRdb's version includes in-frame clones alone and lacks a portion of them. Of approximately 170,000 clones detected, about 88% appear once; the ten largest clones hold around 4.6%. The table lists this clone with a count of one. The rearrangement uses TRBV5-1 and TRBJ1-2; D is unclear. This material consisted of peripheral blood, taken from a patient treated with photon-based radiotherapy. This TCR came from a man aged 50-60 years with gastric cancer. In DNA, the CDR3 is TGCGCCAGCAGCTTGGACGGAAACTATGGCTACACCTTC. This translates into CASSLDGNYGYTF.